The sequence of this T cell receptor (beta chain) was determined in a study of CD4 T cells in relation to SARS-CoV-2 and coronaviruses. Clones were read by immunoSEQ multiplex PCR, and TCRdb kept only the in-frame ones, dropping some. The data show some 69,000 clones, about 94% seen once. CD4+ T cells from unexposed donors were obtained before the COVID-19 pandemic (2011-2018). Germline lookup yields CDR1 SGHDT and CDR2 YYEEEE. The CDR3 is 17 residues long. Trimming shortened V by 0 bases and J by 5 bases, and 17 bases separated the two germline ends. Material: naive CD4+ T cells from PBMCs. The subset: naive CD4+ T cells isolated by negative enrichment. The rearrangement joins TRBV5-6 to TRBJ2-2; the D gene is possibly TRBD1 (6 bases). This clonotype was sampled from a human donor in good health. The CDR3 sequence is CASSLEVGRGWTGELFF. The CDR3 DNA reads as TGTGCCAGCAGCTTGGAGGTGGGCAGGGGATGGACCGGGGAGCTGTTTTTT.